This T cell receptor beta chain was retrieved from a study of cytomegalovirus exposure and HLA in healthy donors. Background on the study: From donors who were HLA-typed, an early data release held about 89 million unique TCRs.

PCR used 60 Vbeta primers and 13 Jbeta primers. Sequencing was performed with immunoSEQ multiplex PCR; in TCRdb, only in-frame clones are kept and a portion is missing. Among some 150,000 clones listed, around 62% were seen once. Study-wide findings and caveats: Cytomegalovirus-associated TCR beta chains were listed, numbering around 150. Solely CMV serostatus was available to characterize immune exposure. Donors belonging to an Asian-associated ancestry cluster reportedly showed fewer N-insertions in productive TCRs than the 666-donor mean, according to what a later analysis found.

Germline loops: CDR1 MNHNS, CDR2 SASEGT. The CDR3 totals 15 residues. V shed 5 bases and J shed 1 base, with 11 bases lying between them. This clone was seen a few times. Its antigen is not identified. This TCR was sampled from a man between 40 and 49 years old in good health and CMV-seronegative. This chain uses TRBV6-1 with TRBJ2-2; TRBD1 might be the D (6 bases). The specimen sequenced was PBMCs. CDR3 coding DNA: TGTGCCAGCAGTTCGGGGACATTGAACACCGGGGAGCTGTTTTTT. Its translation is CASSSGTLNTGELFF.